This is a list of T cell receptor beta chains from one sample in a study of molecular identifiers for immune sequencing clone quantification. TCRdb processed the PCR reads anew with MiXCR; each CDR3 protein has one entry. The sample includes a few hundred thousand distinct CDR3 sequences, about a fifth of them seen just once. What was sequenced was naive CD8+ T cells from blood, with Jurkat cell RNA spiked in. The receptors were sampled from a human donor in good health. Some libraries in this study had Jurkat cell RNA spiked in. The CDR3 runs from the conserved cysteine through the conserved F or W. Not every row has a clone size; where given, it reads once, few, many or a size class.

clone size	V gene	CDR3 length	CDR3 protein
-	TRBV9	15	CASGVGGQVGHEQYF
many	TRBV28	12	CASSPVSNEQYF
many	TRBV14	18	CASSQGRDRGHSGNEQFF
few	TRBV4-1	16	CASSQDVLGAAGELFF
many	TRBV27	13	CASRSTGEETQYF
-	TRBV9	16	CASSVTSPGLEDTQYF
few	TRBV4-1	16	CASSQDLAGGQETQYF
few	TRBV27	14	CASSLRGQVTEAFF
many	TRBV7-9	18	CASSQTGGIFTTNEKLFF
few	TRBV15	13	CATSREIPVEQYF
many	TRBV9	17	CASSLSGTSGSNGEQFF